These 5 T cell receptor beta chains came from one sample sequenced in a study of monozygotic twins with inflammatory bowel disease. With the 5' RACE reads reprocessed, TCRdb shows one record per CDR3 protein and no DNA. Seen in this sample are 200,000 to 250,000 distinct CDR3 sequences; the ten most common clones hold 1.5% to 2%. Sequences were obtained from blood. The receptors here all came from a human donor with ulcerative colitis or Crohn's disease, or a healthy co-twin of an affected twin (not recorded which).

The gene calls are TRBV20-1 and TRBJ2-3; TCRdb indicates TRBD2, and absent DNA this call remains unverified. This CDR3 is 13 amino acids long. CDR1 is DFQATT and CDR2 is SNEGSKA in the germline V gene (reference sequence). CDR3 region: CSASGGTTDTQYF.

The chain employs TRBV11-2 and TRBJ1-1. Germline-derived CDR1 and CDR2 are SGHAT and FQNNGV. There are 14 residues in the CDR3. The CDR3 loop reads CASSLGRVATEAFF.

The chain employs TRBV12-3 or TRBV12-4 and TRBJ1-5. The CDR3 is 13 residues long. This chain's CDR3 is CASGSPRNQPQHF.

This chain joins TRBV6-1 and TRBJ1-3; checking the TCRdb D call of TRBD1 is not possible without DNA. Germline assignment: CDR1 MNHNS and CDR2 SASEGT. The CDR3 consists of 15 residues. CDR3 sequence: CASSAGETGGNTIYF.

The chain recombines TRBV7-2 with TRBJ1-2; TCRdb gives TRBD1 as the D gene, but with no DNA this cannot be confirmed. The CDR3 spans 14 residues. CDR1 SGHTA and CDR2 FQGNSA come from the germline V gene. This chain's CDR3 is CASSLGGQALGYTF.